This TCR beta chain was recorded in a study of T cells in Graves' hyperthyroidism and ophthalmopathy. This clonotype was detected ten times or more. V dropped 4 bases and J dropped 3 bases, with 7 bases sitting between them. CDR1 and CDR2 from the germline V gene are GTSNPN and SVGIG (reference sequence). The CDR3 is made up of 12 amino acids. Amplification of TCR beta CDR3 regions was performed using RNA transcripts as template. First-round RT-PCR with HTBI primers amplified the TCR CDR3 region. TCRdb reprocessed the multiplex PCR reads with MiXCR, giving one entry per CDR3 protein. The profile shows roughly 110,000 distinct CDR3 sequences, 15% to 20% of them singletons.

Input material: blood. V gene TRBV30 combines with J gene TRBJ2-1; D remains ambiguous. This receptor was taken from a woman between 45 and 65 years old with Graves' hyperthyroidism. CDR3 coding DNA: TGTGCCTGGACTCCTATCTACAATGAGCAGTTCTTC. Its protein is CAWTPIYNEQFF.